These T cell receptor beta chains were read from a single sample in a study of T cells in Graves' hyperthyroidism and ophthalmopathy. TCRdb processed the multiplex PCR reads anew with MiXCR; each CDR3 protein has one entry. The sample includes approximately 300,000 distinct CDR3 sequences, roughly 19% seen only once; the top ten take under 40%. Sequenced material: blood. The receptors were gathered from a man between 50 and 59 years old with Graves' ophthalmopathy. Each CDR3 is given with its conserved first and last residue. D genes are given only for firm matches. Expanded clones are given a class, and other clones once, few, many or no size at all.

D gene	V gene	clone size	J gene	CDR3 protein	CDR3 DNA
-	TRBV28	many	TRBJ2-5	CASRPTEEETQYF	TGTGCCAGCAGGCCTACCGAGGAAGAGACCCAGTACTTC
-	TRBV5-1	-	TRBJ1-1	CASSYEIQGKTEAFF	TGCGCCAGCAGCTACGAGATACAGGGCAAGACTGAAGCTTTCTTT
TRBD1	TRBV28	few	TRBJ1-2	CASSFDRGDYGYTF	TGTGCCAGCAGTTTCGACAGGGGGGACTATGGCTACACCTTC
TRBD1	TRBV28	-	TRBJ1-4	CASSIPTGVAWEKLFF	TGTGCCAGCAGTATCCCTACAGGGGTTGCCTGGGAAAAACTGTTTTTT
TRBD1	TRBV13	many	TRBJ1-1	CASSLSGQGAQNTEAFF	TGTGCCAGCAGCTTATCGGGACAGGGGGCGCAGAACACTGAAGCTTTCTTT
TRBD2	TRBV7-9	few	TRBJ2-7	CASSKGLAGVGQAEQYF	TGTGCCAGCAGCAAGGGACTAGCGGGAGTCGGGCAGGCCGAGCAGTACTTC
-	TRBV7-2	few	TRBJ2-7	CASSLVADPTYEQYF	TGTGCCAGCAGCTTAGTGGCGGACCCTACCTACGAGCAGTACTTC
-	TRBV6-1	few	TRBJ2-3	CASSLGPSPFRDTQYF	TGTGCCAGCAGTTTGGGCCCTAGTCCCTTTAGGGATACGCAGTATTTT
-	TRBV29-1	-	TRBJ2-1	CSVPGPSHNEQFF	TGCAGCGTTCCGGGACCCTCCCACAATGAGCAGTTCTTC
TRBD2	TRBV5-1	-	TRBJ2-1	CASRPGLADYNEQFF	TGCGCCAGCCGACCGGGACTAGCGGACTACAATGAGCAGTTCTTC
TRBD2	TRBV10-2	few	TRBJ2-7	CASSDRTSGRDEQYF	TGCGCCAGCAGCGATCGGACTAGCGGTAGAGACGAGCAGTACTTC
-	TRBV24-1	-	TRBJ2-1	CATSDPGGNSYNEQFF	TGTGCCACCAGTGATCCTGGGGGGAACTCCTACAATGAGCAGTTCTTC
-	TRBV3-1	many	TRBJ2-7	CASSPESYYEQYF	TGTGCCAGCAGCCCAGAATCATACTACGAGCAGTACTTC
-	TRBV12-3/TRBV12-4	few	TRBJ1-6	CASSFVTANSPLHF	TGTGCCAGCAGTTTTGTGACGGCCAATTCACCCCTCCACTTT
-	TRBV28	many	TRBJ1-2	CASARSDRPNGYTF	TGTGCCAGCGCGCGCTCGGACAGACCAAATGGCTACACCTTC
TRBD2	TRBV2	many	TRBJ2-7	CASKDGRASREQYF	TGTGCCAGCAAAGACGGGAGGGCCTCGAGGGAGCAGTACTTC
-	TRBV7-3	many	TRBJ2-3	CASSLTFPGSQTDTQYF	TGTGCCAGCAGCTTAACCTTCCCCGGGAGTCAAACAGATACGCAGTATTTT
-	TRBV20-1	many	TRBJ2-3	CSARRIVGDTQYF	TGCAGTGCTAGGAGAATAGTTGGAGATACGCAGTATTTT
TRBD1	TRBV7-9	-	TRBJ2-1	CASSGTGGSYNEQFF	TGTGCCAGCAGTGGTACAGGGGGCTCCTACAATGAGCAGTTCTTC
-	TRBV20-1	few	TRBJ2-3	CSGWRGLDTQYF	TGCAGCGGTTGGAGGGGATTGGATACGCAGTATTTT
-	TRBV11-2	many	TRBJ1-1	CASSLSRSTEAFF	TGTGCCAGCAGCTTATCTCGGAGCACTGAAGCTTTCTTT
-	TRBV28	few	TRBJ2-1	CASSGRPGAYNEQFF	TGTGCCAGCAGCGGGCGGCCGGGAGCTTACAATGAGCAGTTCTTC
-	TRBV28	-	TRBJ1-3	CASNGGRNTIYF	TGTGCCAGCAACGGGGGGCGAAACACCATATATTTT
TRBD2	TRBV7-3	-	TRBJ2-1	CASSLQASGMGYNEQFF	TGTGCCAGCAGCTTACAGGCTAGCGGGATGGGCTACAATGAGCAGTTCTTC
-	TRBV20-1	many	TRBJ2-7	CSARQNRDEQYF	TGCAGTGCTAGACAAAACAGGGACGAGCAGTACTTC
TRBD2	TRBV27	few	TRBJ2-1	CASSLAVDYNEQFF	TGTGCCAGCAGTCTAGCGGTTGACTACAATGAGCAGTTCTTC
-	TRBV5-4	-	TRBJ2-5	CASSLGDWQTQYF	TGTGCCAGCAGCCTAGGGGATTGGCAGACCCAGTACTTC
-	TRBV7-6	once	TRBJ1-1	CASSSGTQRPEAFF	TGTGCCAGCAGCTCGGGGACCCAGAGACCTGAAGCTTTCTTT
-	TRBV20-1	-	TRBJ1-5	CSATWAADQPQHF	TGCAGTGCTACGTGGGCAGCAGATCAGCCCCAGCATTTT
-	TRBV6-1	few	TRBJ2-1	CASSEAGDHEQFF	TGTGCCAGCAGTGAAGCGGGGGATCATGAGCAGTTCTTC
-	TRBV7-9	-	TRBJ2-1	CASSLERGKQFF	TGTGCCAGCAGCTTAGAAAGGGGGAAGCAGTTCTTC
-	TRBV9	-	TRBJ2-1	CASSVGVRESGNEQFF	TGTGCCAGCAGCGTAGGGGTACGGGAGTCTGGCAATGAGCAGTTCTTC
-	TRBV6-1	-	TRBJ1-2	CASSSFGQRNYGYTF	TGTGCCAGCAGTTCCTTTGGACAACGAAATTATGGCTACACCTTC
TRBD2	TRBV30	few	TRBJ2-1	CAWNILAGGLYNEQFF	TGTGCCTGGAACATTCTAGCGGGAGGCCTATACAATGAGCAGTTCTTC
TRBD2	TRBV6-1	-	TRBJ2-7	CASSSGTSAYEQYF	TGTGCCAGCAGCTCCGGGACTAGCGCCTACGAGCAGTACTTC
TRBD1	TRBV28	many	TRBJ1-5	CASRTGQGNQPQHF	TGTGCCAGCAGAACAGGACAGGGCAATCAGCCCCAGCATTTT
TRBD2	TRBV29-1	few	TRBJ2-5	CSVARLAGPYQETQYF	TGCAGCGTGGCAAGACTAGCGGGGCCGTACCAAGAGACCCAGTACTTC
-	TRBV6-1	few	TRBJ1-5	CASSEIRGGNQPQHF	TGTGCCAGCAGTGAAATCCGAGGGGGCAATCAGCCCCAGCATTTT
-	TRBV28	many	TRBJ2-1	CASSLWQGGNEQFF	TGTGCCAGCAGTTTATGGCAGGGCGGCAATGAGCAGTTCTTC
TRBD1	TRBV29-1	-	TRBJ1-2	CSVGGQGAQGYTF	TGCAGCGTTGGGGGACAGGGAGCACAAGGCTACACCTTC
-	TRBV7-9	-	TRBJ1-5	CASSLREMGNQPQHF	TGTGCCAGCAGCTTAAGGGAGATGGGCAATCAGCCCCAGCATTTT
-	TRBV11-2	-	TRBJ2-5	CASGALWGRITQETQYF	TGTGCCAGCGGAGCCCTGTGGGGGCGGATAACCCAAGAGACCCAGTACTTC
-	TRBV7-6	many	TRBJ1-1	CASSSLLGSGQNTEAFF	TGTGCCAGCAGCTCCCTCCTGGGGTCAGGCCAGAACACTGAAGCTTTCTTT